This T cell receptor (beta chain) was identified during a study of a mutant IDH1 vaccine in newly diagnosed glioma. Findings of the study overall: Alterations occurring in top peripheral T cell clonotypes seemed unrelated to pseudoprogression.

Time point denoted: week 23, last vaccination. Alongside topical imiquimod, each dose of vaccine comprised 300 ug of mutant IDH1 20-mer peptide. Clones were sequenced by immunoSEQ multiplex PCR, and TCRdb holds only the in-frame ones, with some missing. The table includes 25,000 to 30,000 clones, about four fifths detected once. In regard to this clone: The antigen is undetermined.

CDR1 SGDLS and CDR2 YYNGEE come from the germline V gene. The length of the CDR3 is 16 residues. V lost 2 bases and J lost 0, with 14 bases in between. The sample in question was PBMCs, obtained from a glioma patient whose treatment included an IDH1 peptide vaccine. This chain links TRBV9 with TRBJ1-2; possibly TRBD1 for D (5 bases). This TCR was recovered from a woman aged 25 to 39 with glioma. As DNA, the CDR3 is TGTGCCAGCAGCGTTCGCGGGGAGGGGTCTAACTATGGCTACACCTTC. Its translation: CASSVRGEGSNYGYTF.